Listed below are T cell receptor beta chains from one sample, sequenced in a study of blood T cell repertoires in COVID-19. Assay used: immunoSEQ multiplex PCR; TCRdb lists only in-frame clones, some missing. The repertoire includes about 280,000 clones, roughly 89% of them detected once, and 11% sits in the top ten. The sequenced sample was peripheral blood. These receptors were obtained from a woman aged 25 to 39 with COVID-19, enrolled during active disease. The CDR3 runs from the conserved cysteine through the conserved F or W. The D gene is left open where the match is weak. A clone size is listed for some rows: how often the clone was seen (once, few, many), or a class if it is expanded.

CDR3 length	D gene	J gene	V gene	clone size	CDR3 DNA	CDR3 protein
16	TRBD2	TRBJ2-1	TRBV11-2	-	TGTGCCAGCAGCTCCCCAGCTAGCGGGGGAAAGAATGAGCAGTTCTTC	CASSSPASGGKNEQFF
16	-	TRBJ1-3	TRBV7-7	-	TGTGCCAGCAGCTTAGGGACAGAGAGCTCTGGAAACACCATATATTTT	CASSLGTESSGNTIYF
15	TRBD2	TRBJ2-1	TRBV10-1	once	TGCGCCAGCTCAGCCGGGACTAGCGGAAACAATGAGCAGTTCTTC	CASSAGTSGNNEQFF
13	TRBD2	TRBJ2-7	TRBV12-3/TRBV12-4	-	TGTGCCAGCAGGCGGGGGGAGATCTACGAGCAGTACTTC	CASRRGEIYEQYF
14	-	TRBJ1-2	TRBV6-5	-	TGTGCCAGCCCCGACGGGGGTCCGAACTATGGCTACACCTTC	CASPDGGPNYGYTF
14	-	TRBJ1-1	TRBV6-5	-	TGTGCCAGCAGTTATTCTCCGGGGGGGACTGAAGCTTTCTTT	CASSYSPGGTEAFF
16	TRBD1	TRBJ1-2	TRBV2	once	TGTGCCAGCAGGACCGACGGGACAGTTTATGGCCATGGCTACACCTTC	CASRTDGTVYGHGYTF
13	-	TRBJ2-2	TRBV30	-	TGTGCCTGGAGTGTACTAAGCACCGGGGAGCTGTTTTTT	CAWSVLSTGELFF
15	TRBD2	TRBJ2-7	TRBV7-2	-	TGTGCCAGCAGCTCGCACGGCGGGGGGGCTTACGAGCAGTACTTC	CASSSHGGGAYEQYF
15	-	TRBJ1-1	TRBV28	-	TGTGCCAGCAGTCTCCGACTCTCAAGCGGCACTGAAGCTTTCTTT	CASSLRLSSGTEAFF
15	-	TRBJ2-4	TRBV21-1	-	TGTGCCAGGGGCGGGGGGAAGACAGGAAAAAACATTCAGTACTTC	CARGGGKTGKNIQYF
15	TRBD1	TRBJ1-6	TRBV18	few	TGTGCCAGCTCAGCGACAGGGAATAGTAATTCACCCCTCCACTTT	CASSATGNSNSPLHF
14	TRBD1	TRBJ2-3	TRBV5-1	-	TGCGCCAGCAGCTCAGGACAGGGGTCAGATACGCAGTATTTT	CASSSGQGSDTQYF
15	-	TRBJ2-2	TRBV11-2	once	TGTGCCAGCAGCTTTTCCAGGTTCAGCACCGGGGAGCTGTTTTTT	CASSFSRFSTGELFF
15	TRBD1	TRBJ1-1	TRBV4-1	-	TGCGCCAGCAGCCAGGAGGACAGGGCGAACACTGAAGCTTTCTTT	CASSQEDRANTEAFF